Here is one TCR beta chain with its context. Its antigen is unknown. This specimen comes from a study of graft-versus-host responses after intestinal transplantation. Assay: immunoSEQ multiplex PCR; the TCRdb copy retains only in-frame clones and omits some. Of just over 70,000 clones in the sample, 84% are singletons; the top ten hold roughly 0.4%. Germline CDR1 SQVTM, CDR2 ANQGSEA. Trimming removed 1 base at V and 7 bases at J, with 20 bases between. The CDR3 totals 16 residues. This TCR was sampled from a human donor who was the organ donor for an intestinal transplant. The J gene is TRBJ2-1, the V gene TRBV29-1; D might be TRBD2 (6 bases). Sequenced here: unstimulated CD4+ T cells sorted from spleen or lymph node cells, sampled before transplant. In DNA, the CDR3 is TGCAGCGTTGAAGCCCCTCTCCGGGACTTGTGGAATGAGCAGTTCTTC. This codes for CSVEAPLRDLWNEQFF.